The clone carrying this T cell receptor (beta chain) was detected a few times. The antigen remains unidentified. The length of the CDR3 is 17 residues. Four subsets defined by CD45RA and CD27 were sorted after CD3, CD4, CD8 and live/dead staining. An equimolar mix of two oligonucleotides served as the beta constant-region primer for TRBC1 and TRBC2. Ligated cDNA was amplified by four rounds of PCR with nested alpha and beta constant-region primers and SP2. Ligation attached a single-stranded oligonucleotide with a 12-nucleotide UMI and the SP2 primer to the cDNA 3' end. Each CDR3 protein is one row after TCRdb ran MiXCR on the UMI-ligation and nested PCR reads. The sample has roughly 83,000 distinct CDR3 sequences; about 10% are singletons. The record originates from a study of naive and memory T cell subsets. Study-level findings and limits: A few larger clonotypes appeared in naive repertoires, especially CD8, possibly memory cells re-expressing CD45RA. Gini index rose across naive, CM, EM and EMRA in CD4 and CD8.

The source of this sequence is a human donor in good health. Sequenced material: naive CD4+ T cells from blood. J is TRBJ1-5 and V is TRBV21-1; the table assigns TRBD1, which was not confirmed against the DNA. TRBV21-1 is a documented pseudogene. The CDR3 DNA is TGTGCCAGCAGCATTACACCCGGACAGGTCGGGGATCAGCCCCAGCATTTT. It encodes CASSITPGQVGDQPQHF.